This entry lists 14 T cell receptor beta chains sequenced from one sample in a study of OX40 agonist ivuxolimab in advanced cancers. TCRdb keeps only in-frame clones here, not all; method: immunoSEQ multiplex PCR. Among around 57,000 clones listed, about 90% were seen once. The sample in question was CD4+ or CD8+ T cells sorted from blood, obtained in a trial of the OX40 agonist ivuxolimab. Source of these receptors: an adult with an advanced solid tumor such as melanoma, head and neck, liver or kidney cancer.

The CDR3 sequence: CSVSRTGRTGELFF. The CDR3, as DNA: TGCAGCGTTTCTCGGACAGGGCGGACCGGGGAGCTGTTTTTT. The chain couples TRBV29-1 to TRBJ2-2; 8 bases agree with TRBD1. CDR1 is SQVTM, CDR2 ANQGSEA, per germline. Trimming took 5 bases from V and 5 from J; bases not matched to a gene: 7. This CDR3 region has 14 residues.

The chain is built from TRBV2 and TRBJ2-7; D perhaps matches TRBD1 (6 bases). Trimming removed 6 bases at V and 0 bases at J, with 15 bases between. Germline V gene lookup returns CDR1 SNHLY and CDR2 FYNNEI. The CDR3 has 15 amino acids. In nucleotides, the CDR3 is TGTGCCAGCAGAGCCGACAGGTCCAGCTCCTACGAGCAGTACGTC. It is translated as CASRADRSSSYEQYV.

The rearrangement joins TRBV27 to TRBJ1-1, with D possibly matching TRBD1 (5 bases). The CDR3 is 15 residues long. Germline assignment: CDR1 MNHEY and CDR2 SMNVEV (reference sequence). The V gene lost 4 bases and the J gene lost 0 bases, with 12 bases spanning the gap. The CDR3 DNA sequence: TGTGCCAGCAGTTCCTCGTGGGGGATGAACACTGAAGCTTTCTTT. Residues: CASSSSWGMNTEAFF.

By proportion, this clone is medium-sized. This chain's CDR3 is CAAPGRLGEKLFF. The CDR3 nucleotides read TGTGCTGCTCCCGGGAGATTGGGCGAAAAACTGTTTTTT. This chain joins TRBV30 and TRBJ1-4; D ambiguous. CDR3 length: 13 amino acids. The V gene's germline CDR1 is GTSNPN and CDR2 SVGIG (reference sequence).

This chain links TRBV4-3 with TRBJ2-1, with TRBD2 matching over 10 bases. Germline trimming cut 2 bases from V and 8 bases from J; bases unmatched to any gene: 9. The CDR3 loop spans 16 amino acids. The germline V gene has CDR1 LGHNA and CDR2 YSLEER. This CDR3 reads CASSQFLAGEQDEQFF. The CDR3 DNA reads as TGCGCCAGCAGCCAATTTCTAGCGGGAGAGCAAGATGAGCAGTTCTTC.

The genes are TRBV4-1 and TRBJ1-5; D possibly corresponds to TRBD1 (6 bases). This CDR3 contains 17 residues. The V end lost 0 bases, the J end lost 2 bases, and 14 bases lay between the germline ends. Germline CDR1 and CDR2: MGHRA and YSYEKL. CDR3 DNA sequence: TGCGCCAGCAGCCAAGAAGGACAGTTGAGTGGCAATCAGCCCCAGCATTTT. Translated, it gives CASSQEGQLSGNQPQHF.

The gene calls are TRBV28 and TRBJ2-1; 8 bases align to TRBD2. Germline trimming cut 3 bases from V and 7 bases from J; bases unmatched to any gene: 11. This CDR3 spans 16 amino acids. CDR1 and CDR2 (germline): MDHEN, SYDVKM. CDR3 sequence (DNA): TGTGCCAGCAGTTTCCTGACTAGCGTGCTTTCTAATGAGCAGTTCTTC. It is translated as CASSFLTSVLSNEQFF. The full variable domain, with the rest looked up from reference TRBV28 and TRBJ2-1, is DVKVTQSSRYLVKRTGEKVFLECVQDMDHENMFWYRQDPGLGLRLIYFSYDVKMKEKGDIPEGYSVSREKKERFSLILESASTNQTSMYLCASSFLTSVLSNEQFFGPGTRLTVL.

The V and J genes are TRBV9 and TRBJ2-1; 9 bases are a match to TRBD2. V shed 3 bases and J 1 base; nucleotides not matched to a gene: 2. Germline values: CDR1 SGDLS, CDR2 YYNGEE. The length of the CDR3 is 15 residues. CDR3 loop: CASSASGISYNEQFF. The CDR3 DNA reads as TGTGCCAGCAGCGCTAGCGGGATTTCCTACAATGAGCAGTTCTTC.

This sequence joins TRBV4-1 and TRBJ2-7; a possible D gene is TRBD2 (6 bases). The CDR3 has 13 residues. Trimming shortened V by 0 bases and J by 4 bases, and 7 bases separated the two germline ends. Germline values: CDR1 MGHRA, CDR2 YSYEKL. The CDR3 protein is CASSQDGRYEQYF. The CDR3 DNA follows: TGCGCCAGCAGCCAAGATGGGAGGTACGAGCAGTACTTC.

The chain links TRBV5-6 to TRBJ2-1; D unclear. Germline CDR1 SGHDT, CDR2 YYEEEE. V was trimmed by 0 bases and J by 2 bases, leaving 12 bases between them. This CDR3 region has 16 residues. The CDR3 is CASSLGPMVPYNEQFF. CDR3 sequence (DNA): TGTGCCAGCAGCTTGGGCCCTATGGTTCCCTACAATGAGCAGTTCTTC.

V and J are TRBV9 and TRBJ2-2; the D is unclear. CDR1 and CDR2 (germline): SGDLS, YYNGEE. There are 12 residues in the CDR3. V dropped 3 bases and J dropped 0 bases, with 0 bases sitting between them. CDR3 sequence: CASSANTGELFF. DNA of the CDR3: TGTGCCAGCAGCGCGAACACCGGGGAGCTGTTTTTT.

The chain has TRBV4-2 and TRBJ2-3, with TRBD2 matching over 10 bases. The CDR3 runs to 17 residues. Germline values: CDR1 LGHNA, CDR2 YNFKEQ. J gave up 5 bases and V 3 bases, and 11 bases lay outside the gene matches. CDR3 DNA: TGTGCCAGCAGCCACGAAACAGCTAGCGGGAGACTAGATACGCAGTATTTT. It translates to CASSHETASGRLDTQYF.

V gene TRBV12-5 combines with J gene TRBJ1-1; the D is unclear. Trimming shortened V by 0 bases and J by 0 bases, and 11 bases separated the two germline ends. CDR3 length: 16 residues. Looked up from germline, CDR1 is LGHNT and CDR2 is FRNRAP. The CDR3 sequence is CASGLVHGQMNTEAFF. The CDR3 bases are TGTGCTAGTGGTTTGGTACACGGGCAGATGAACACTGAAGCTTTCTTT.

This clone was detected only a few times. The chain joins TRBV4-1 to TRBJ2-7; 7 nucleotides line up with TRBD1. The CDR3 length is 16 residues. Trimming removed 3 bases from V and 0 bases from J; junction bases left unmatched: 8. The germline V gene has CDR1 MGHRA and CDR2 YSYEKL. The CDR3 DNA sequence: TGCGCCAGCAGCCAGATTACGGGACAGAGCTCCTACGAGCAGTACTTC. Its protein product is CASSQITGQSSYEQYF.